These T cell receptor beta chains were read from a single sample in a study of PD-1 blockade in classical Hodgkin lymphoma. Libraries were prepared by immunoSEQ multiplex PCR; TCRdb keeps only in-frame clonotypes and omits some of them. The profile shows tens of thousands of clones, approximately 91% of them singletons. The specimen sequenced was peripheral blood mononuclear cells (PBMCs). The source of these receptors is a human donor with classical Hodgkin lymphoma. Both conserved end residues are trimmed from each CDR3.

V: TRBV5-1
J: TRBJ2-2
CDR3: ASSPTTGTGELF

V: TRBV27
J: TRBJ2-1
CDR3: ASTWAGTGYNEQF

V: TRBV5-1
J: TRBJ2-1
CDR3: ASTLGAGSGEQF

V: TRBV5-8
J: TRBJ2-3
CDR3: ASSGRSGRGIDTQY

V: TRBV27
J: TRBJ2-6
CDR3: ASRPGAFPGANVLT

V: TRBV28
J: TRBJ1-1
CDR3: ASSLRPPGSSEAF

V: TRBV15
J: TRBJ2-7
CDR3: ATSRGPSLYEQY

V: TRBV28
J: TRBJ1-5
CDR3: ASKFGGVRQPQH

V: TRBV7-9
J: TRBJ1-5
CDR3: ASSLGTGNQPQH

V: TRBV7-9
J: TRBJ2-7
CDR3: ASSPRTGGPYEQY

V: TRBV5-1
J: TRBJ1-4
CDR3: ASSEQGGREKLF

V: TRBV5-8
J: TRBJ2-4
CDR3: ASSSDQGATIQY

V: TRBV2
J: TRBJ2-3
CDR3: ASRKSGRGADTQY

V: TRBV7-8
J: TRBJ2-1
CDR3: ASSFPLTVRDSYNEQF

V: TRBV5-4
J: TRBJ2-3
CDR3: ASSEDSPPHTDTQY

V: TRBV19
J: TRBJ2-5
CDR3: ASKGLGETQY

V: TRBV2
J: TRBJ2-2
CDR3: ASSEWAAGFTGELF

V: TRBV5-4
J: TRBJ2-3
CDR3: ASSLGTSGSTDTQY

V: TRBV29-1
J: TRBJ2-1
CDR3: SVELQFNEQF

V: TRBV5-1
J: TRBJ1-3
CDR3: ASSLIRPGENTIY

V: TRBV4-1
J: TRBJ1-3
CDR3: ASSQDAAGSGNTIY

V: TRBV27
J: TRBJ2-1
CDR3: ASSLIAGGYNEQF

V: TRBV11-2
J: TRBJ2-1
CDR3: ASSSLLAPDYNEQF

V: TRBV4-1
J: TRBJ1-1
CDR3: ASSLKGRQGNTEAF

V: TRBV6-5
J: TRBJ1-5
CDR3: ASSSRTGTQPQH

V: TRBV27
J: TRBJ2-5
CDR3: ASRGTGRETQY

V: TRBV15
J: TRBJ2-1
CDR3: ATSKRLAGDGDEQF

V: TRBV5-5
J: TRBJ1-1
CDR3: ASSPPAGAMNTEAF